These T cell receptor beta chains were read from a single sample in a study of cytomegalovirus exposure and HLA in healthy donors. The table came from immunoSEQ multiplex PCR; TCRdb's copy has only in-frame clones and leaves some out. The table has more than 80,000 clones, around 66% seen once. The sample comprised PBMCs. These receptors came from a woman in her forties in good health and CMV-seropositive. Both conserved end residues are part of each CDR3. A D gene is named only where the DNA matches it firmly. Clone size is given for some rows only: seen once, a few or many times, or a class if the clone is expanded.

clone_size d_call j_call v_call cdr3_nt cdr3_aa
NA TRBD2 TRBJ2-1 TRBV28 TGTGCCAGCAGTTTATCCGGGCTAGCGGGAGGGGAACAGTTCTTC CASSLSGLAGGEQFF
NA TRBD1 TRBJ1-2 TRBV7-9 TGTGCCAGCAGCTACGAGACAGGGAAAAACTATGGCTACACCTTC CASSYETGKNYGYTF
few TRBD2 TRBJ2-1 TRBV7-9 TGTGCCAGCAGATTTGGACTAGCGGAAACCTACAATGAGCAGTTCTTC CASRFGLAETYNEQFF
once NA TRBJ2-5 TRBV15 TGTGCCACCGAAGAAGACACGGGCCTGGGGAGGTACTTC CATEEDTGLGRYF
few NA TRBJ1-4 TRBV28 TGTGCCAGCAGTTCGACAGGAACAACTAATGAAAAACTGTTTTTT CASSSTGTTNEKLFF
few TRBD2 TRBJ2-3 TRBV7-9 TGTGCCAGCAGCCCCCCGAGAAGCGGGGTTAGCACAGATACGCAGTATTTT CASSPPRSGVSTDTQYF
few NA TRBJ2-1 TRBV5-5 TGTGCCAGCAGCTCTGCCATGGGGGGCAATGAGCAGTTCTTC CASSSAMGGNEQFF
NA TRBD1 TRBJ1-1 TRBV5-1 TGCGCCAGCAGCCCGACAGGGACTCTTAGGACTGAAGCTTTCTTT CASSPTGTLRTEAFF
NA TRBD1 TRBJ1-5 TRBV6-5 TGTGCCAGCAGTTTACCGAGGACAGGGAGCAATCAGCCCCAGCATTTT CASSLPRTGSNQPQHF
NA NA TRBJ2-7 TRBV28 TGTGCCAGCAGGGGCAGGGACTCCTACGAGCAGTACTTC CASRGRDSYEQYF
NA TRBD1 TRBJ2-7 TRBV7-2 TGTGCCAGCAGCTCATGGACAGGTCTAATAGACGAGCAGTACTTC CASSSWTGLIDEQYF
NA TRBD2 TRBJ2-1 TRBV2 TGTGCCAGCAGGGACGGGACTAGCGGGACAACGTACAATGAGCAGTTCTTC CASRDGTSGTTYNEQFF
once TRBD1 TRBJ2-7 TRBV29-1 TGCAGCGTTGGGTTTAGGGGGCAGGGCGAGCAGTACTTC CSVGFRGQGEQYF
NA NA TRBJ1-1 TRBV4-3 TGCGCCAGCAGCCAAGATCGATTAAGTCAGGACACTGAAGCTTTCTTT CASSQDRLSQDTEAFF
NA TRBD1 TRBJ1-3 TRBV27 TGTGCCAGCAGTGGGCGACAGGGCTCTGGAAACACCATATATTTT CASSGRQGSGNTIYF
few TRBD1 TRBJ1-1 TRBV7-9 TGTGCCAGCAGCCGAACAGGGGGAGGAAACACTGAAGCTTTCTTT CASSRTGGGNTEAFF
NA NA TRBJ1-1 TRBV7-2 TGTGCCAGCGGGGGGGTATGGACTGAAGCTTTCTTT CASGGVWTEAFF
NA NA TRBJ2-3 TRBV9 TGTGCCAGCAGCTCAGATCGAGAGGCAGATACGCAGTATTTT CASSSDREADTQYF
NA NA TRBJ2-7 TRBV29-1 TGCAGCGTAACCGGACAAGGCGAAGACGAGCAGTACTTC CSVTGQGEDEQYF
NA NA TRBJ2-5 TRBV11-3 TGTGCCAGCAGCCGTGGGGGGCAAGAGACCCAGTACTTC CASSRGGQETQYF
NA TRBD2 TRBJ2-4 TRBV29-1 TGCAGCGTTGCTCTGGCTAGCGGGGACCTAGCCAAAAACATTCAGTACTTC CSVALASGDLAKNIQYF
NA NA TRBJ1-2 TRBV29-1 TGCAGCGTCCTAACCGGGACACTGCCCGCCTATGGCTACACCTTC CSVLTGTLPAYGYTF
few NA TRBJ2-6 TRBV5-1 TGCGCCAGCAGCTTGGATGCGCTCCCGCTCCTCTCTGGGGCCAACGTCCTGACTTTC CASSLDALPLLSGANVLTF
few TRBD1 TRBJ1-5 TRBV15 TGTGCCACCAGCAGGGACAGGGGCAATCAGCCCCAGCATTTT CATSRDRGNQPQHF
NA TRBD2 TRBJ2-5 TRBV6-5 TGTGCCACCGAACTAGCGGGAGGTTTTACCCAGTACTTC CATELAGGFTQYF
NA NA TRBJ1-4 TRBV4-2 TGTGCCAGCAGCCATGGCCTAGGGGCAACTAATGAAAAACTGTTTTTT CASSHGLGATNEKLFF
NA NA TRBJ2-7 TRBV7-3 TGTGCCAGCAGCCCCGGGACTGGGGGCGAGCAGTACTTC CASSPGTGGEQYF
NA NA TRBJ2-7 TRBV18 TGTGCCAGCTCACCAGGAGCCTACGAGCAGTACTTC CASSPGAYEQYF
NA NA TRBJ1-2 TRBV15 TGTGCCACCAGCAGAGATAACGGGGGAATCTATTATGGCTACACCTTC CATSRDNGGIYYGYTF
NA TRBD2 TRBJ2-3 TRBV9 TGTGCCAGCAGCGTAGGAGCGGGGCCAGATACGCAGTATTTT CASSVGAGPDTQYF
NA TRBD1 TRBJ2-7 TRBV29-1 TGCAGCGTTGAAGACGCCGACAGGGGCCACCCGGGCGAGCAGTACTTC CSVEDADRGHPGEQYF
few NA TRBJ2-3 TRBV7-2 TGTGCCAGCAGCTTAGCTAGCTTCACAGATACGCAGTATTTT CASSLASFTDTQYF
NA NA TRBJ2-3 TRBV6-5 TGTGCCAGCAACAGGCCCACAGATACGCAGTATTTT CASNRPTDTQYF
NA NA TRBJ1-1 TRBV14 TGTGCCAGCAGCCTGGGCCTGAACACTGAAGCTTTCTTT CASSLGLNTEAFF
once TRBD2 TRBJ2-7 TRBV7-9 TGTGCCAGCAGCGACACGGGACTAGCGGCCTGGGGTTCCTACGAGCAGTACTTC CASSDTGLAAWGSYEQYF
NA TRBD2 TRBJ2-5 TRBV5-1 TGCGCCAGCAGCTTGGGGACTAGCGAGGAAGAGACCCAGTACTTC CASSLGTSEEETQYF
few TRBD1 TRBJ1-2 TRBV19 TGTGCCAGTAGTATAGCAACAGGGACAGACTATGGCTACACCTTC CASSIATGTDYGYTF
NA TRBD1 TRBJ2-7 TRBV2 TGTGCCAGCAGTTCACGGGACAGTGCCTACGAGCAGTACTTC CASSSRDSAYEQYF
NA NA TRBJ2-2 TRBV27 TGTGCCAGCAGTTCCGGACTCAACACCGGGGAGCTGTTTTTT CASSSGLNTGELFF
NA TRBD2 TRBJ2-3 TRBV6-5 TGTGCCAGCACCGGGACTAGCATGATGGGAGATACGCAGTATTTT CASTGTSMMGDTQYF
NA TRBD1 TRBJ1-1 TRBV7-9 TGTGCCAGCAAGGACAGGCAGGGCACTGAAGCTTTCTTT CASKDRQGTEAFF
few NA TRBJ1-1 TRBV9 TGTGCCAGCAGCGCGTGGACAGATCTTAACACTGAAGCTTTCTTT CASSAWTDLNTEAFF
NA TRBD2 TRBJ2-1 TRBV7-3 TGTGCCAGCAGCCCCCATGCGGCCCCGACTAGCGGGAGGCGCCGCTATGAGCAGTTCTTC CASSPHAAPTSGRRRYEQFF
once TRBD2 TRBJ2-3 TRBV7-8 TGTGCCAGCAGCTTGATATCCATGGGCGGGAGTCCGGATACGCAGTATTTT CASSLISMGGSPDTQYF
NA TRBD1 TRBJ1-1 TRBV5-6 TGTGCCAGCAGCTTAAGACAGGGGGGACAAGCTTTCTTT CASSLRQGGQAFF
NA TRBD2 TRBJ2-5 TRBV2 TGTGCCAGCAGTGAAACCGGCGGGGGGGTCCAAGAGACCCAGTACTTC CASSETGGGVQETQYF
few NA TRBJ1-5 TRBV27 TGTGCCAGCAGCCCCGTGGCAGATTATAGCAATCAGCCCCAGCATTTT CASSPVADYSNQPQHF
NA TRBD1 TRBJ2-2 TRBV29-1 TGCAGCGTCGGGGGACAGGGAATTTTGGACGGGGAGCTGTTTTTT CSVGGQGILDGELFF
NA NA TRBJ1-3 TRBV25-1 TGTGCCAGCAGTGAGGACTCCGGGCCCGGAAACACCATATATTTT CASSEDSGPGNTIYF
NA TRBD2 TRBJ2-2 TRBV11-3 TGTGCCAGCAGCTTAGTGGGCGGGAGTGCCGGGGAGCTGTTTTTT CASSLVGGSAGELFF
NA TRBD2 TRBJ2-5 TRBV12-5 TGTGCTAGTGCCTGGGGCGGGAGAGGAAGTTTAGAGACCCAGTACTTC CASAWGGRGSLETQYF
NA NA TRBJ1-5 TRBV18 TGTGCCAGCTCACCCCGGGCGGGGACTCTCAATCAGCCCCAGCATTTT CASSPRAGTLNQPQHF
NA NA TRBJ1-1 TRBV29-1 TGCAGCGTTGAGGGCGTTTATGAAGCTTTCTTT CSVEGVYEAFF
NA NA TRBJ2-3 TRBV7-9 TGTGCCAGGGAGGGCCGGGATACGCAGTATTTT CAREGRDTQYF
NA TRBD2 TRBJ2-1 TRBV5-8 TGTGCCAGCAGCTTCACTAGCGGGAGATACAATGAGCAGTTCTTC CASSFTSGRYNEQFF
few NA TRBJ2-1 TRBV10-2 TGCGCCAGCAGTTGGGCGGGGCGCAATGAGCAGTTCTTC CASSWAGRNEQFF
NA TRBD1 TRBJ2-7 TRBV5-4 TGTGCCAGCAGCTTAGGACAGGGGGTAACCTCCTACGAGCAGTACTTC CASSLGQGVTSYEQYF
NA TRBD2 TRBJ2-7 TRBV5-1 TGCGCCAGCAGCTTGGACATAGCGGGAGTTGTTTACGAGCAGTACTTC CASSLDIAGVVYEQYF
NA NA TRBJ1-1 TRBV6-5 TGTGCCAGCAGTTACGGGACACAGAACACTGAAGCTTTCTTT CASSYGTQNTEAFF
NA NA TRBJ1-1 TRBV2 TGTGCCACCAGGGGTAGCCAAAGCGGCAGAGCTTTCTTT CATRGSQSGRAFF